The clone carrying this T cell receptor beta chain was counted between two and nine times. Its antigen is currently unknown. This CDR3 has 15 amino acids. Deletions cut 5 bases from V and 2 bases from J, with 14 bases between. Germline assignment: CDR1 MGHDK and CDR2 SYGVNS. The data stem from a study of cytomegalovirus exposure and HLA in healthy donors. Study conclusions and caveats: Looking again later, the authors saw that most CMV-associated TCR beta chains seemed HLA-restricted. In a later analysis, HLA-C alleles had the fewest associated TCRs, DRB1 alleles the most.

Vbeta (60) and Jbeta (13) primers were used in the PCR. Generated by immunoSEQ multiplex PCR, the TCRdb table keeps only in-frame clones and is missing some. The table lists about 300,000 clones, 75% to 90% of them singletons. The receptor's source is a man between 40 and 49 years old in good health and CMV-seropositive. The sample taken for sequencing was PBMCs. The chain carries TRBV25-1 and TRBJ2-3, with a possible D match to TRBD2 (6 bases). CDR3 sequence (DNA): TGTGCCAGCAGTTCCGGGAGCTCTATCACAGATACGCAGTATTTT. Amino acid sequence: CASSSGSSITDTQYF.